This T cell receptor (beta chain) emerged from a study of neurological immune-mediated disorders. Sequencing of 15-18 subjects in each run yielded over 200 million TCR-beta sequences. TCRdb re-called the 5' RACE reads through MiXCR, storing one row per CDR3 protein. Of about 120,000 distinct CDR3 sequences in the sample, about 3.4% were seen once. The CDR3 runs 14 residues. Germline V gives CDR1 LNHNV, CDR2 YYDKDF (reference sequence). V shed 11 bases and J shed 0 bases, with 15 bases lying between them. This clonotype has at least ten counts. This chain uses TRBV15 with TRBJ2-3, with D tentatively TRBD1 (5 bases). The TCR was taken from a woman in her 30s with multiple sclerosis. Sample: PBMCs. The CDR3 sequence: CAVSTAPSTDTQYF. Here the CDR3 DNA reads TGTGCCGTCTCGACAGCGCCGAGCACAGATACGCAGTATTTT.